Listed here are 24 T cell receptor beta chains from one sample, sequenced in a study of neoadjuvant anti-PD-1 for oral cavity cancer (dated by TCRdb to the early 2020s). The label giving this sample's time point can be read as: before neoadjuvant nivolumab. Libraries were constructed by the immunoSEQ multiplex PCR assay. TCRdb took over this immuneACCESS table, retaining in-frame rearrangements with V and J assigned. Such tables are incomplete; in checked studies, under half of the missing clones stem from an unresolved V gene, and the remainder is unexplained. This sample comprises fewer than 20,000 clones, about 70% of them detected only once. The top ten clonotypes cover 2.5% to 3.5% of the sample. Sequencing was performed on PBMCs, taken before nivolumab (anti-PD-1) treatment. The receptors originated from a person aged 40 to 85 with oral cavity squamous cell carcinoma.

The J gene is TRBJ1-2, the V gene TRBV29-1, with D perhaps TRBD1 (6 bases). V lost 6 bases to trimming and J lost 7 bases, with 15 bases between them. This CDR3 is built from 12 residues. The germline V gene encodes CDR1 SQVTM and CDR2 ANQGSEA. In DNA form, the CDR3 reads TGCAGCGTGACAGGTCCCTTAGGTGGCTACACCTTC. Its protein is CSVTGPLGGYTF.

About this clone: At one end the junction does not follow the germline gene, possibly because of a read error. V gene TRBV5-1 combines with J gene TRBJ2-3; the match to TRBD2 covers 8 bases. The CDR3 sequence is 14 residues long. The germline V gene has CDR1 SGHRS and CDR2 YFSETQ. The CDR3 region has the DNA TGTGCCAGCAGAACTAGCGGTGGCACAGATACGCAGTATTTT. Translating it yields CASRTSGGTDTQYF.

The chain has TRBV15 and TRBJ1-2; 9 nucleotides align to TRBD1. The length of the CDR3 is 14 residues. After removal of 5 bases from V and 8 bases from J, the junction contained 9 bases not matched to a gene. CDR1 and CDR2 from the germline V gene are LNHNV and YYDKDF (reference sequence). CDR3 sequence (DNA): TGTGCCACCAGCCACACGGGGACAGGGAGCGGCTACACCTTC. This encodes CATSHTGTGSGYTF. Combining the CDR3 with reference TRBV15 and TRBJ1-2 gives the whole variable domain DAMVIQNPRYQVTQFGKPVTLSCSQTLNHNVMYWYQQKSSQAPKLLFHYYDKDFNNEADTPDNFQSRRPNTSFCFLDIRSPGLGDTAMYLCATSHTGTGSGYTFGSGTRLTVV.

In this sample, this clone turned up a few times. The chain couples TRBV27 to TRBJ2-2; 9 nucleotides agree with TRBD2. Trimming removed 2 bases from V and 0 bases from J; junction bases left unmatched: 1. The length of the CDR3 is 16 residues. In germline, CDR1 is MNHEY, CDR2 SMNVEV (reference sequence). The CDR3 DNA follows: TGTGCCAGCAGTTTACTAGCGGGATCGAACACCGGGGAGCTGTTTTTT. Translation: CASSLLAGSNTGELFF.

The genes are TRBV2 and TRBJ2-2; 8 bases agree with TRBD1. The CDR3 runs to 15 residues. J gave up 4 bases and V 4 bases, and 5 bases lay outside the gene matches. Germline assignment: CDR1 SNHLY and CDR2 FYNNEI. The CDR3 DNA is TGTGCCAGCAGTGTTCAGGGGGCGAGCACCGGGGAGCTGTTTTTT. Translated, it gives CASSVQGASTGELFF.

To note about this clone: The sample holds other DNA sequences that translate to the same CDR3. The V and J genes are TRBV6-1 and TRBJ2-4, with TRBD1 matching over 9 bases. This CDR3 is 15 amino acids long. Germline-derived CDR1 and CDR2 are MNHNS and SASEGT. The junction had 5 bases not matched to a gene; V was cut back by 8 bases and J by 0 bases. CDR3 in DNA: TGTGCCAGCCTACAGGGGGCCCTAGCCAAAAACATTCAGTACTTC. Translation: CASLQGALAKNIQYF.

This clone was seen just once. The chain carries TRBV2 and TRBJ2-3; TRBD2 matches at 10 bases. Germline V gene sequence: CDR1 SNHLY, CDR2 FYNNEI. The CDR3 has 18 amino acids. V lost 8 bases and J lost 1; bases outside the gene matches: 15. The CDR3 sequence: CASVRVLAGVGGTDTQYF. The CDR3 region has the DNA TGTGCCAGCGTACGGGTTCTAGCGGGAGTGGGGGGCACAGATACGCAGTATTTT.

This clone was seen a few times. This chain uses TRBV27 with TRBJ2-7, with 12 bases identical to TRBD2. The trim removed 6 bases at V and 1 base at J, leaving 1 base unmatched. Germline V gives CDR1 MNHEY, CDR2 SMNVEV (reference sequence). This CDR3 comprises 14 residues. The CDR3 DNA is TGTGCCAGCAGAACTAGCGGGAGGTCCTACGAGCAGTACTTC. Amino acids: CASRTSGRSYEQYF.

This rearrangement joins TRBV7-8 to TRBJ2-5; 7 nucleotides line up with TRBD1. Per the germline V gene, CDR1 is SGHVS and CDR2 is FQNEAQ. The CDR3 runs to 18 residues. After removal of 6 bases from V and 3 bases from J, the junction contained 19 bases not matched to a gene. CDR3 amino acids: CASRARQGIGVPKETQYF. Here the CDR3 DNA reads TGTGCCAGCAGGGCCCGACAGGGCATCGGCGTTCCAAAAGAGACCCAGTACTTC.

This chain uses TRBV5-1 with TRBJ1-4, with 10 bases matching TRBD1. The germline V gene encodes CDR1 SGHRS and CDR2 YFSETQ. The CDR3 spans 14 residues. V was pared by 5 bases and J by 5 bases, with 3 bases of the junction left unmatched. The CDR3 DNA reads as TGCGCCAGCAGTCCGGGACAGGGGAATGAAAAACTGTTTTTT. Amino acid sequence: CASSPGQGNEKLFF.

V is TRBV19 and J is TRBJ1-5, with 7 bases that match TRBD1. This CDR3 has 15 amino acids. Trimming cost V 3 bases and J 0 bases; bases outside gene matches: 2. The germline V gene has CDR1 LNHDA and CDR2 SQIVND (reference sequence). Here the CDR3 DNA reads TGTGCCAGTAGTATCAGGGGGGCTAGCAATCAGCCCCAGCATTTT. It is translated as CASSIRGASNQPQHF.

The V and J genes are TRBV6-1 and TRBJ2-1, with 10 nucleotides matching TRBD1. The CDR3 totals 16 residues. Germline CDR1 MNHNS, CDR2 SASEGT. Trimming took 4 bases from V and 6 from J; bases not matched to a gene: 9. Here the CDR3 reads CASSARGTGAPNEQFF. In nucleotides, the CDR3 is TGTGCCAGCAGTGCTAGGGGGACAGGGGCCCCCAATGAGCAGTTCTTC.

The rearrangement joins TRBV9 to TRBJ2-7, with 7 positions matching TRBD1. The CDR3 has 14 residues. CDR1 is SGDLS, CDR2 YYNGEE, per germline. The V gene end was trimmed by 3 bases and the J gene end by 1 base; junction bases not matched to a gene: 4. The CDR3 region has the DNA TGTGCCAGCAGCGCCGGACAGGTGTCCTACGAGCAGTACTTC. Translated: CASSAGQVSYEQYF.

The rearrangement uses TRBV6-5 and TRBJ2-5; D may match TRBD1 or TRBD2 (5 bases each). The CDR3 loop spans 15 amino acids. Germline CDR1 MNHEY, CDR2 SVGAGI. V lost 5 bases, J lost 4 bases, and 17 bases lay in between. The DNA of the CDR3 is TGTGCCAGCAGTCCCTCCCTAGCAAGGGGAGAGACCCAGTACTTC. This translates into CASSPSLARGETQYF.

V usage is TRBV7-6 and J usage is TRBJ2-1, with 9 nucleotides matching TRBD2. The V gene end was trimmed by 5 bases and the J gene end by 0 bases; junction bases not matched to a gene: 11. Germline values: CDR1 SGHVS, CDR2 FNYEAQ. This CDR3 comprises 18 residues. Written as DNA, the CDR3 is TGTGCCAGCAGCCAGGGGACTAGCCTGGGTGGCTCCTACAATGAGCAGTTCTTC. Its translation is CASSQGTSLGGSYNEQFF.

The chain employs TRBV2 and TRBJ2-3, with 7 bases fitting TRBD2. This CDR3 has 15 residues. From germline, CDR1 is SNHLY and CDR2 FYNNEI. With V trimmed by 3 bases and J by 4 bases, 7 bases remained unmatched. CDR3 DNA sequence: TGTGCCAGCAGTGACCGCGGGAGTCGGGCAGATACGCAGTATTTT. Translating it yields CASSDRGSRADTQYF. Combining the CDR3 with reference TRBV2 and TRBJ2-3 gives the whole variable domain EPEVTQTPSHQVTQMGQEVILRCVPISNHLYFYWYRQILGQKVEFLVSFYNNEISEKSEIFDDQFSVERPDGSNFTLKIRSTKLEDSAMYFCASSDRGSRADTQYFGPGTRLTVL.

The chain combines TRBV10-3 with TRBJ2-3; 8 bases match TRBD2. V shed 6 bases, J shed 2 bases, and the junction held 10 bases outside the gene matches. Germline CDR1 and CDR2: ENHRY and SYGVKD. The CDR3 spans 16 residues. CDR3 in amino acids: CAIRSGSGGDTDTQYF. Written as DNA, the CDR3 is TGTGCCATCAGGAGCGGGAGTGGGGGGGACACAGATACGCAGTATTTT.

V and J are TRBV6-5 and TRBJ2-3; no definite D call. Germline V lookup: CDR1 MNHEY, CDR2 SVGAGI. This CDR3 has 15 residues. Trimming cost V 2 bases and J 1 base, with 10 bases left between them. The CDR3 nucleotides read TGTGCCAGCAGTTACACCCCCTGGGGCACAGATACGCAGTATTTT. Translation gives CASSYTPWGTDTQYF.

The rearrangement uses TRBV6-6 and TRBJ2-1, with D tentatively TRBD1 (6 bases). CDR3 size: 14 residues. The V gene's germline CDR1 is MNHNY and CDR2 SVGAGI (reference sequence). Trimming left V 6 bases short and J 6 bases short, with 15 bases between. Here the CDR3 reads CASSTLQGSNEQFF. As DNA, the CDR3 is TGTGCCAGCAGCACCCTACAGGGATCCAATGAGCAGTTCTTC.

The rearrangement uses TRBV6-5 and TRBJ2-7, with D perhaps TRBD1 (5 bases). Germline lookup yields CDR1 MNHEY and CDR2 SVGAGI. This CDR3 comprises 14 residues. Trimming removed 2 bases at V and 6 bases at J, with 14 bases between. The CDR3 loop reads CASSYDGRAGEQYF. CDR3 nucleotides: TGTGCCAGCAGTTACGACGGCAGGGCAGGCGAGCAGTACTTC.

V gene TRBV27 combines with J gene TRBJ2-7; D call uncertain. This CDR3 is built from 12 residues. Trimming cost V 6 bases and J 7 bases, with 13 bases left between them. Germline CDR1 is MNHEY and CDR2 is SMNVEV (reference sequence). This CDR3 reads CASSWGGSEQYF. The CDR3 DNA follows: TGTGCCAGCAGCTGGGGTGGGTCTGAGCAGTACTTC.

The rearrangement joins TRBV27 to TRBJ2-7; TRBD2 matches at 13 bases. J was trimmed by 4 bases and V by 6 bases; bases with no gene match: 12. CDR1 and CDR2 (germline): MNHEY, SMNVEV (reference sequence). The CDR3 has 17 amino acids. The CDR3 reads CASRLKTGTSGTYEQYF. CDR3 sequence (DNA): TGTGCCAGCAGACTAAAAACCGGGACTAGCGGGACTTACGAGCAGTACTTC.

The V call is TRBV15, the J call TRBJ2-1; 9 bases are shared with TRBD2. CDR3 length equals 16 residues. V shed 3 bases, J shed 4 bases, and the junction held 7 bases outside the gene matches. The germline V gene has CDR1 LNHNV and CDR2 YYDKDF (reference sequence). The chain's CDR3 is CATSSRAGGKYNEQFF. The DNA of the CDR3 is TGTGCCACCAGCAGTCGGGCGGGAGGGAAGTACAATGAGCAGTTCTTC.

This chain uses TRBV5-4 with TRBJ2-2; maybe TRBD2 (5 bases). This CDR3 is 15 amino acids long. Germline lookup yields CDR1 SGHNT and CDR2 YYREEE (reference sequence). V lost 1 base, J lost 5 bases, and 12 bases lay in between. CDR3 protein: CASSLREIDTGELFF. Written as DNA, the CDR3 is TGTGCCAGCAGCTTGAGGGAGATTGATACCGGGGAGCTGTTTTTT.